The 11 T cell receptor beta chains below all came from one sample that was sequenced in a study of blood T cell repertoires in COVID-19. The assay was immunoSEQ multiplex PCR, and TCRdb's table has in-frame clones only and misses some. The profile shows under 50,000 clones, roughly 87% of them singletons. Sequencing was carried out using peripheral blood. These receptors were obtained from a human donor in a cohort sampled during active COVID-19.

The chain carries TRBV19 and TRBJ1-5, with D possibly being TRBD1 (5 bases). This CDR3 region has 15 residues. V was pared by 0 bases and J by 7 bases, with 13 bases between. Germline values: CDR1 LNHDA, CDR2 SQIVND (reference sequence). The CDR3 coding sequence is TGTGCCAGTAGTATAGATGGGGGGAGGCGGCAGCCCCAGCATTTT. Protein product: CASSIDGGRRQPQHF.

The chain couples TRBV6-1 to TRBJ1-5; no firm D call. The germline V gene encodes CDR1 MNHNS and CDR2 SASEGT. The CDR3 spans 14 residues. V was clipped by 3 bases and J by 2 bases, with 8 bases between them. CDR3 in DNA: TGTGCCAGCAGTGAGATGGCGGGCAATCAGCCCCAGCATTTT. It is translated as CASSEMAGNQPQHF.

The rearrangement joins TRBV7-3 to TRBJ2-3; TRBD2 is a possible D gene (6 bases). Germline CDR1 SGHTA, CDR2 FQGTGA. V lost 5 bases, J lost 8 bases, and 17 bases lay in between. The CDR3 runs 14 residues. The CDR3, as DNA: TGTGCCAGCAGCGCTACCGGGGGTCCCGCTACGCAGTATTTT. This sequence encodes CASSATGGPATQYF.

V and J are TRBV6-2 or TRBV6-3 and TRBJ1-1; no firm D call. The CDR3 spans 14 residues. Trimming removed 8 bases from V and 1 base from J, with 14 bases in between. Germline CDR1 and CDR2: MNHEY and SVGEGT. CDR3 amino acids: CASGPFRGNTEAFF. In DNA form, the CDR3 reads TGTGCCAGCGGCCCGTTTAGAGGGAACACTGAAGCTTTCTTT.

The V call is TRBV30, the J call TRBJ1-6; D call uncertain. The CDR3 is made up of 14 amino acids. V shed 2 bases and J shed 10 bases, with 15 bases lying between them. Germline V gene sequence: CDR1 GTSNPN, CDR2 SVGIG (reference sequence). As DNA, the CDR3 is TGTGCCTGGAGTTGGGGAGAGGGTGAGTCACCCCTCCACTTT. Translation gives CAWSWGEGESPLHF.

This chain links TRBV11-1 with TRBJ1-2; no firm D call. Germline assignment: CDR1 SGHAT and CDR2 FQDESV (reference sequence). The CDR3 spans 14 residues. Trimming took off 5 bases at V and 5 bases at J, with 15 bases between the two ends. CDR3 loop: CASSDVGGKYGYTF. CDR3 DNA sequence: TGTGCCAGCAGCGATGTGGGAGGAAAGTATGGCTACACCTTC.

This rearrangement joins TRBV7-9 to TRBJ1-3, with a weak D call TRBD1 (5 bases). Between the trimmed V and J ends, which lost 5 bases and 0 bases, there was a span of 17 bases. The CDR3 covers 17 residues. Germline V gives CDR1 SEHNR, CDR2 FQNEAQ (reference sequence). CDR3 in amino acids: CASSRGEGTPSGNTIYF. The CDR3 bases are TGTGCCAGCAGCCGAGGGGAGGGGACGCCCTCTGGAAACACCATATATTTT.

The V and J genes are TRBV5-6 and TRBJ2-7; D is ambiguous. CDR1 is SGHDT, CDR2 YYEEEE, per germline. CDR3 size: 13 residues. Trimming removed 5 bases at V and 6 bases at J, with 15 bases between. This CDR3 is CASSQNPGSEQYF. DNA of the CDR3: TGTGCCAGCAGTCAGAACCCTGGTTCCGAGCAGTACTTC. The whole variable domain, remainder taken from reference TRBV5-6 and TRBJ2-7, is DAGVTQSPTHLIKTRGQQVTLRCSPKSGHDTVSWYQQALGQGPQFIFQYYEEEERQRGNFPDRFSGHQFPNYSSELNVNALLLGDSALYLCASSQNPGSEQYFGPGTRLTVT.

This clone was seen a single time. J is TRBJ2-2 and V is TRBV6-2 or TRBV6-3; TRBD2 is a possible D gene (7 bases). V shed 4 bases and J shed 5 bases, with 14 bases lying between them. The CDR3 has 15 residues. The V gene's germline CDR1 is MNHEY and CDR2 SVGEGT. The CDR3 coding sequence is TGTGCCAGCAGTTTGGGGGAGGGGGTGACCGGGGAGCTGTTTTTT. Protein: CASSLGEGVTGELFF.

Remarks on this clone: The junction and the germline gene differ at one end; a read error may be behind it. This rearrangement joins TRBV29-1 to TRBJ1-2; tentatively, D is TRBD1 (5 bases). The CDR3 consists of 9 residues. CDR1 SQVTM and CDR2 ANQGSEA come from the germline V gene. The CDR3 protein is CSVGRDSNF. CDR3 sequence (DNA): TGCAGCGTTGGACGGGACTCCAACTTC.

The J gene is TRBJ2-4, the V gene TRBV12-3 or TRBV12-4; D may be TRBD1 (6 bases). The CDR3 is 13 amino acids. V lost 5 bases, J lost 5 bases, and 10 bases lay in between. Here the CDR3 reads CASSQRTENIQYF. The CDR3 DNA sequence: TGTGCCAGCAGTCAGAGGACAGAAAACATTCAGTACTTC.